One sample yielded the 15 T cell receptor beta chains listed below, sequenced in a study of blood T cell repertoires in COVID-19. Produced via immunoSEQ multiplex PCR; TCRdb's table is partial and in-frame only. The table has approximately 440,000 clones, around 90% seen once; the top ten hold about 0.57%. Sequenced material: PBMCs or T cells enriched from blood (not recorded which). These receptors all come from a man younger than 35 who had recovered from COVID-19.

The chain uses TRBV6-5 and TRBJ2-7; 9 nucleotides agree with TRBD1. Germline loops: CDR1 MNHEY, CDR2 SVGAGI. With V trimmed by 7 bases and J by 5 bases, 6 bases remained unmatched. The CDR3 loop spans 13 amino acids. The CDR3 sequence is CASTPGTGNEQYF. In DNA, the CDR3 is TGTGCCAGCACCCCAGGGACAGGGAACGAGCAGTACTTC.

The genes are TRBV4-1 and TRBJ2-7, with 9 bases matching TRBD2. CDR1 is MGHRA and CDR2 is YSYEKL in the germline V gene. Trimming took 2 bases from V and 2 from J; bases not matched to a gene: 4. This CDR3 comprises 15 residues. The DNA of the CDR3 is TGCGCCAGCAGCCAACTAGCGGGACGTACCTACGAGCAGTACTTC. It specifies CASSQLAGRTYEQYF.

A single count supports this clone. The gene calls are TRBV11-2 and TRBJ2-1; possible D gene TRBD2, 5 bases. Trimming removed 3 bases from V and 8 bases from J, with 5 bases in between. Germline CDR1 reads SGHAT; CDR2 reads FQNNGV. The CDR3 loop spans 11 amino acids. The CDR3 sequence is CASSFGDEQFF. Here the CDR3 DNA reads TGTGCCAGCAGCTTCGGGGATGAGCAGTTCTTC.

J is TRBJ2-7 and V is TRBV28; 7 nucleotides match TRBD1. Per the germline V gene, CDR1 is MDHEN and CDR2 is SYDVKM. This CDR3 region has 15 residues. V dropped 3 bases and J dropped 7; count of bases not matched to a gene: 12. In nucleotides, the CDR3 is TGTGCCAGCAGTTTCTCCGGGACAGCTTTTTGGGAGCAGTACTTC. Protein product: CASSFSGTAFWEQYF.

J is TRBJ2-1 and V is TRBV18; D not resolved. The V end lost 4 bases, the J end lost 0 bases, and 16 bases lay between the germline ends. The CDR3 contains 17 residues. CDR1 and CDR2 from the germline V gene are KGHSH and LQKENI. The CDR3 DNA follows: TGTGCCAGCTCACGAATCCTAGAGGTCAGCTCCTACAATGAGCAGTTCTTC. Residues: CASSRILEVSSYNEQFF. The full variable domain, completed using reference TRBV18 and TRBJ2-1, is NAGVMQNPRHLVRRRGQEARLRCSPMKGHSHVYWYRQLPEEGLKFMVYLQKENIIDESGMPKERFSAEFPKEGPSILRIQQVVRGDSAAYFCASSRILEVSSYNEQFFGPGTRLTVL.

The chain is built from TRBV10-1 and TRBJ2-1; the match to TRBD2 covers 13 bases. V shed 4 bases and J 10 bases; nucleotides not matched to a gene: 13. Germline V gene sequence: CDR1 WNHNN, CDR2 SYGVQD (reference sequence). This CDR3 has 17 amino acids. The CDR3 protein is CASSALPGTSGTIEQFF. The DNA for the CDR3 is TGCGCCAGCAGTGCGCTACCCGGGACTAGCGGGACTATCGAGCAGTTCTTC.

This rearrangement joins TRBV28 to TRBJ1-1; TRBD1 is a possible D gene (5 bases). V was pared by 6 bases and J by 7 bases, with 12 bases between. The CDR3 extends over 12 amino acids. Germline V lookup: CDR1 MDHEN, CDR2 SYDVKM. This CDR3 reads CASRAGKGEAFF. The CDR3 nucleotides read TGTGCCAGCAGGGCAGGGAAAGGTGAAGCTTTCTTT.

This chain links TRBV19 with TRBJ2-2; the D is unclear. Germline V gene data show CDR1 as LNHDA and CDR2 as SQIVND (reference sequence). This CDR3 region has 14 residues. Trimming removed 6 bases at V and 0 bases at J, with 8 bases between. The CDR3: CASRTETNTGELFF. The DNA for the CDR3 is TGTGCCAGTAGAACAGAAACGAACACCGGGGAGCTGTTTTTT.

This chain links TRBV2 with TRBJ2-6; D unclear. V lost 2 bases and J lost 0, with 11 bases in between. The V gene's germline CDR1 is SNHLY and CDR2 FYNNEI. The CDR3 covers 17 residues. CDR3 bases: TGTGCCAGCAGTGAAACCCTGAGCCTCTCTGGGGCCAACGTCCTGACTTTC. Encoded protein: CASSETLSLSGANVLTF.

Written as DNA, the CDR3 is TGTGCCAGCAGCGTGGGGCCTAAGGGAACAGGGGGCTTAGGAAACACCATATATTTT. Its protein is CASSVGPKGTGGLGNTIYF. The chain employs TRBV9 and TRBJ1-3; the match to TRBD1 covers 9 bases. This CDR3 is 19 amino acids long. The germline V gene has CDR1 SGDLS and CDR2 YYNGEE. Trimming took 2 bases from V and 4 from J; bases not matched to a gene: 16.

V and J are TRBV5-1 and TRBJ1-2; 8 nucleotides align to TRBD1. Germline CDR1 is SGHRS and CDR2 is YFSETQ. CDR3 size: 16 residues. Unmatched junction bases numbered 12, after V lost 4 bases and J lost 4 bases. The CDR3 sequence is CASSARLGQGPYGYTF. The CDR3 DNA is TGCGCCAGCAGCGCACGCCTAGGACAGGGCCCCTATGGCTACACCTTC.

V and J are TRBV5-4 and TRBJ1-1; 12 bases are shared with TRBD1. CDR3 length equals 16 residues. Germline loops: CDR1 SGHNT, CDR2 YYREEE (reference sequence). Losses at the gene ends were 6 bases for V and 5 bases for J; bases not matched to a gene: 11. As DNA, the CDR3 is TGTGCCAGCACCACCGGGACAGGGGGCTTGTTGACTGAAGCTTTCTTT. It yields the protein CASTTGTGGLLTEAFF. The complete variable domain, with remaining parts taken from reference TRBV5-4 and TRBJ1-1, reads ETGVTQSPTHLIKTRGQQVTLRCSSQSGHNTVSWYQQALGQGPQFIFQYYREEENGRGNFPPRFSGLQFPNYSSELNVNALELDDSALYLCASTTGTGGLLTEAFFGQGTRLTVV.

The chain recombines TRBV13 with TRBJ1-3, with 8 bases fitting TRBD1. Germline V gene sequence: CDR1 PRHDT, CDR2 FYEKMQ (reference sequence). The CDR3 spans 15 residues. Trimming took 3 bases from V and 3 from J; bases not matched to a gene: 4. The CDR3: CASSFQGAVGNTIYF. CDR3 nucleotides: TGTGCCAGCAGCTTTCAGGGGGCGGTTGGAAACACCATATATTTT.

The chain joins TRBV6-8 to TRBJ2-3; possibly TRBD2 for D (6 bases). The CDR3 contains 16 residues. Deletions cut 2 bases from V and 3 bases from J, with 15 bases between. Germline CDR1 and CDR2: MNHGY and SAAAGT. CDR3 nucleotide sequence: TGTGCCAGCAGTTACCGCTGCGCGGGGTCGACAGATACGCAGTATTTT. It encodes CASSYRCAGSTDTQYF.

J is TRBJ1-3 and V is TRBV11-2; D possibly corresponds to TRBD1 (6 bases). Trimming removed 6 bases at V and 3 bases at J, with 15 bases between. Germline lookup yields CDR1 SGHAT and CDR2 FQNNGV. The CDR3 totals 15 residues. The CDR3 coding sequence is TGTGCCAGCAGTTCACAGGGAAGTAGTGGAAACACCATATATTTT. Translation: CASSSQGSSGNTIYF. Filled out from reference TRBV11-2 and TRBJ1-3, the complete variable domain reads EAGVAQSPRYKIIEKRQSVAFWCNPISGHATLYWYQQILGQGPKLLIQFQNNGVVDDSQLPKDRFSAERLKGVDSTLKIQPAKLEDSAVYLCASSSQGSSGNTIYFGEGSWLTVV.